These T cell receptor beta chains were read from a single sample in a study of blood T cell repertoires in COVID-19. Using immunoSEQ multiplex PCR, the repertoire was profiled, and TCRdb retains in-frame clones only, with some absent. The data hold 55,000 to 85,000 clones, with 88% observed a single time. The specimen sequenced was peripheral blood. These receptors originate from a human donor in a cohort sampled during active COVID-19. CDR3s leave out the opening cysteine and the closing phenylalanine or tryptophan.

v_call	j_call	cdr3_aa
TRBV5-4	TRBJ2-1	ASSVREEQF
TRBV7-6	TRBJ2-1	ASSLVSLAGAYNEQF
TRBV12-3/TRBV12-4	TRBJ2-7	ASSLLQSAGQY
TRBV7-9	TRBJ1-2	ASSLGGTGDYGYT
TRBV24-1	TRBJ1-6	ATSALRDRGYNSPLH
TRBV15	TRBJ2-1	ATSRARGLYNEQF
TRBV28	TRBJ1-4	ASSFSTVVNEKLF
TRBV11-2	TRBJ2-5	ASSLARQETQY
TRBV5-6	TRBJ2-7	ASSPEPDSYEQY
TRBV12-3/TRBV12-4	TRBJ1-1	ASSPQVDTEAF
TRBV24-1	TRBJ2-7	ATSALTSGVYEQY